These 9 T cell receptor beta chains came from one sample sequenced in a study of OX40 agonist ivuxolimab in advanced cancers. The method was immunoSEQ multiplex PCR; TCRdb's version includes in-frame clones alone and lacks a portion of them. The profile shows over 40,000 clones, 88% of them singletons. The source was CD4+ or CD8+ T cells sorted from blood, collected in a trial of the OX40 agonist ivuxolimab. These receptors were collected from an adult with an advanced solid tumor such as melanoma, head and neck, liver or kidney cancer.

In its sample, this clone was seen a few times. This specimen includes other DNA sequences encoding the same CDR3. As DNA, the CDR3 is TGTGCCAGTAGCGACAGGGGTTACGAGCAGTACTTC. Translated: CASSDRGYEQYF. J is TRBJ2-7 and V is TRBV19, with 8 nucleotides matching TRBD1. Germline assignment: CDR1 LNHDA and CDR2 SQIVND (reference sequence). There are 12 residues in the CDR3. V gave up 6 bases and J gave up 4 bases; unmatched junction bases: 2. The entire variable domain, with the rest obtained from reference TRBV19 and TRBJ2-7, is as follows: DGGITQSPKYLFRKEGQNVTLSCEQNLNHDAMYWYRQDPGQGLRLIYYSQIVNDFQKGDIAEGYSVSREKKESFPLTVTSAQKNPTAFYLCASSDRGYEQYFGPGTRLTVT.

The rearrangement uses TRBV2 and TRBJ2-5, with 10 bases fitting TRBD2. This CDR3 is 13 amino acids long. Germline lookup yields CDR1 SNHLY and CDR2 FYNNEI. Trimming removed 3 bases from V and 9 bases from J; junction bases left unmatched: 4. In DNA, the CDR3 is TGTGCCAGCAGTGAGCTAGCGGGAGACGCCCAGTACTTC. Amino acids: CASSELAGDAQYF.

This chain links TRBV30 with TRBJ1-2, with D possibly TRBD1 on 5 matching bases. Deletions cut 0 bases from V and 4 bases from J, with 9 bases between. Germline V gives CDR1 GTSNPN, CDR2 SVGIG (reference sequence). This CDR3 has 13 residues. CDR3 protein: CAWSVRGGYGYTF. In DNA, the CDR3 is TGTGCCTGGAGTGTACGGGGGGGCTATGGCTACACCTTC.

This clone was detected only once. CDR3 in DNA: TGTGCCAGCAGCCTAACAGGGAGGCAGCCCCAGCATTTT. It translates to CASSLTGRQPQHF. The rearrangement links TRBV11-2 to TRBJ1-5, with a possible D match to TRBD1 (6 bases). This CDR3 region has 13 residues. V was trimmed by 5 bases and J by 7 bases, leaving 12 bases between them. Germline assignment: CDR1 SGHAT and CDR2 FQNNGV.

The chain recombines TRBV21-1 with TRBJ2-1; the D segment call TRBD2 is taken from the table without a DNA check. TRBV21-1 represents a pseudogene. The CDR3 sequence is 15 residues long. The CDR3 protein is CASTRTSGNNNEQFF. As DNA, the CDR3 is TGTGCCAGCACCCGGACTAGCGGGAATAACAATGAGCAGTTCTTC.

This chain links TRBV11-2 with TRBJ2-1; no definite D call. Trimming left V 1 base short and J 4 bases short, with 14 bases between. The germline V gene has CDR1 SGHAT and CDR2 FQNNGV. This CDR3 region has 16 residues. The CDR3 region has the DNA TGTGCCAGCAGCTTAGTACGGTCTTTAATTTACAATGAGCAGTTCTTC. It codes for CASSLVRSLIYNEQFF. Looking up the rest from reference TRBV11-2 and TRBJ2-1 gives the full variable domain: EAGVAQSPRYKIIEKRQSVAFWCNPISGHATLYWYQQILGQGPKLLIQFQNNGVVDDSQLPKDRFSAERLKGVDSTLKIQPAKLEDSAVYLCASSLVRSLIYNEQFFGPGTRLTVL.

The J gene is TRBJ2-7, the V gene TRBV7-6; 7 bases align to TRBD2. In germline, CDR1 is SGHVS, CDR2 FNYEAQ. Unmatched junction bases numbered 10, after V lost 3 bases and J lost 5 bases. This CDR3 spans 15 amino acids. Written as DNA, the CDR3 is TGTGCCAGCAGCTTCGGCCCAGCGGGATATAACGAGCAGTACTTC. Translating gives CASSFGPAGYNEQYF.

The gene calls are TRBV29-1 and TRBJ2-3; D might be TRBD1 or TRBD2, each matching 5 bases. Per germline, CDR1 SQVTM and CDR2 ANQGSEA. CDR3 length: 12 amino acids. Trimming cost V 5 bases and J 5 bases, with 11 bases left between them. The CDR3 DNA follows: TGCAGCGTTTCCAGGGCGGGAGATACGCAGTATTTT. This sequence encodes CSVSRAGDTQYF.

The chain combines TRBV30 with TRBJ2-5; the D gene is possibly TRBD2 (5 bases). The CDR3 spans 14 residues. Trimming stripped 3 bases from V and 0 bases from J, with 11 bases between. In germline, CDR1 is GTSNPN, CDR2 SVGIG (reference sequence). Written as DNA, the CDR3 is TGTGCCTGGAGAAGAGGGATCGACCAAGAGACCCAGTACTTC. Its translation is CAWRRGIDQETQYF.